The 25 T cell receptor beta chains below come from one sample, sequenced in a study of shared clonotypes between healthy human individuals. Clones were read by immunoSEQ multiplex PCR, and TCRdb kept only the in-frame ones, dropping some. The sample lists just over 2,000,000 clones; about 95% were seen once. In the naive CD8 group, cells lacked CD45RO and were positively selected for CCR7, so terminally differentiated effector memory CD45RA+ cells were left out. Sequencing was done on a sample of naive CD8+ T cells sorted from blood. The receptors shown here come from a young man in good health.

V gene TRBV10-3 combines with J gene TRBJ1-2, with D uncertain. The germline V gene has CDR1 ENHRY and CDR2 SYGVKD. The CDR3 length is 15 residues. With 0 bases removed from V and 0 bases from J, the gap between germline ends came to 8 bases. The CDR3 region has the DNA TGTGCCATCAGTGAGTCGACGGACGCTAACTATGGCTACACCTTC. Its translation is CAISESTDANYGYTF.

This clone was seen just once. Other nucleotide sequences in the sample specify the same CDR3. The chain recombines TRBV27 with TRBJ2-5; 8 positions agree with TRBD1. V trimming: 3 bases; J trimming: 4 bases; junction bases outside the gene matches: 1. Looked up from germline, CDR1 is MNHEY and CDR2 is SMNVEV (reference sequence). The CDR3 runs to 13 residues. The CDR3 DNA is TGTGCCAGCAGTTTCGGACAGGGAGAGACCCAGTACTTC. Translation: CASSFGQGETQYF.

The chain employs TRBV30 and TRBJ1-1; D is perhaps TRBD1 (6 bases). The V gene lost 3 bases and the J gene lost 0 bases, with 20 bases spanning the gap. Looked up from germline, CDR1 is GTSNPN and CDR2 is SVGIG (reference sequence). The CDR3 covers 17 residues. The chain's CDR3 is CAWSVPPGHLMNTEAFF. The CDR3 DNA is TGTGCCTGGAGCGTTCCTCCGGGACATCTCATGAACACTGAAGCTTTCTTT. The full variable domain, completed using reference TRBV30 and TRBJ1-1, is SQTIHQWPATLVQPVGSPLSLECTVEGTSNPNLYWYRQAAGRGLQLLFYSVGIGQISSEVPQNLSASRPQDRQFILSSKKLLLSDSGFYLCAWSVPPGHLMNTEAFFGQGTRLTVV.

V gene TRBV6-5 combines with J gene TRBJ1-1; D not resolved. Germline V CDR1 and CDR2: MNHEY, SVGAGI. The germline V and J ends were trimmed by 4 bases and 5 bases, with 11 bases remaining between them. This CDR3 contains 13 residues. The CDR3, as DNA: TGTGCCAGCAGTTTGGCCGGGAGAACTGAAGCTTTCTTT. This codes for CASSLAGRTEAFF.

J is TRBJ2-2 and V is TRBV4-3; no definite D call. Germline V gives CDR1 LGHNA, CDR2 YSLEER. The ends were cut back, 0 bases at V and 4 bases at J, with 12 bases in the middle. This CDR3 is built from 16 residues. CDR3: CASSQDGPPTTGELFF. The CDR3 DNA reads as TGCGCCAGCAGCCAAGACGGGCCTCCCACCACCGGGGAGCTGTTTTTT.

This clone was detected only once. The chain has TRBV4-1 and TRBJ2-1, with D perhaps given as TRBD1 or TRBD2 (5 bases each). This CDR3 comprises 15 residues. The V end lost 1 base, the J end lost 4 bases, and 11 bases lay between the germline ends. The germline CDR1 and CDR2 sequences are MGHRA and YSYEKL. CDR3: CASSQVGDRYNEQFF. CDR3 DNA sequence: TGCGCCAGCAGCCAAGTAGGGGACCGGTACAATGAGCAGTTCTTC.

The chain carries TRBV5-1 and TRBJ1-2, with D possibly TRBD1 on 6 matching bases. The germline V and J ends were trimmed by 1 base and 0 bases, with 10 bases remaining between them. This CDR3 is built from 15 residues. Germline CDR1 is SGHRS and CDR2 is YFSETQ. The CDR3 DNA reads as TGCGCCAGCAGCTTGTTACAGGGAACTAACTATGGCTACACCTTC. The encoded protein is CASSLLQGTNYGYTF.

On this clone itself: Other DNA sequences from this sample encode an identical CDR3 as well. V and J are TRBV4-1 and TRBJ1-1; D gene ambiguous. The CDR3 is 13 amino acids. Germline CDR1 is MGHRA and CDR2 is YSYEKL. The V end lost 1 base, the J end lost 1 base, and 4 bases lay between the germline ends. CDR3 DNA sequence: TGCGCCAGCAGCCAAGTGGCGAACACTGAAGCTTTCTTT. Amino acids: CASSQVANTEAFF.

A word on this clone: The identical CDR3 is also encoded by other nucleotide sequences in the sample. This sequence joins TRBV10-3 and TRBJ2-7; maybe TRBD1 (6 bases). Germline V gives CDR1 ENHRY, CDR2 SYGVKD. V dropped 7 bases and J dropped 0 bases, with 13 bases sitting between them. This CDR3 has 14 amino acids. This chain's CDR3 is CAIKAGGASYEQYF. CDR3 in DNA: TGTGCCATCAAGGCTGGGGGCGCCTCCTACGAGCAGTACTTC.

V usage is TRBV27 and J usage is TRBJ1-2; TRBD1 matches at 7 bases. The germline V gene encodes CDR1 MNHEY and CDR2 SMNVEV (reference sequence). This CDR3 region has 12 residues. V lost 7 bases and J lost 4; bases outside the gene matches: 3. The CDR3 is CASKGAAYGYTF. The CDR3 DNA reads as TGTGCCAGCAAGGGGGCGGCCTATGGCTACACCTTC.

Remarks on this clone: The same CDR3 is also encoded by other DNA sequences in this sample. The chain joins TRBV10-3 to TRBJ2-7, with TRBD2 matching 9 bases. The CDR3 is 13 residues long. Germline V gene sequence: CDR1 ENHRY, CDR2 SYGVKD. With V trimmed by 10 bases and J by 1 base, 5 bases remained unmatched. CDR3 sequence reads: CATSLAGSYEQYF. The CDR3 DNA follows: TGTGCCACCTCTCTAGCGGGATCCTACGAGCAGTACTTC.

The chain employs TRBV6-5 and TRBJ2-7; tentatively, D is TRBD1 (5 bases). Trimming cost V 4 bases and J 4 bases, with 14 bases left between them. This CDR3 has 14 amino acids. CDR1 MNHEY and CDR2 SVGAGI come from the germline V gene. CDR3 region: CASSLMAGLYEQYF. The CDR3 DNA follows: TGTGCCAGCAGTTTGATGGCAGGGCTATACGAGCAGTACTTC.

The chain recombines TRBV5-4 with TRBJ1-4, with D possibly being TRBD1 (6 bases). The CDR3 length is 18 residues. Germline CDR1 and CDR2: SGHNT and YYREEE (reference sequence). Trimming stripped 4 bases from V and 3 bases from J, with 22 bases between. The CDR3 DNA reads TGTGCCAGCAGCCGGCACAGGGATGAGGGGGGTTCTAATGAAAAACTGTTTTTT. Translated: CASSRHRDEGGSNEKLFF.

Worth noting for this clone: Different DNA sequences within this sample yield the same CDR3. The chain combines TRBV28 with TRBJ1-1; 7 nucleotides match TRBD1. The CDR3 extends over 14 amino acids. In germline, CDR1 is MDHEN, CDR2 SYDVKM. The trim removed 5 bases at V and 5 bases at J, leaving 8 bases unmatched. For the CDR3, the DNA is TGTGCCAGCAGTCCGACAGGGTTAGGGACTGAAGCTTTCTTT. Translating gives CASSPTGLGTEAFF.

The chain joins TRBV10-1 to TRBJ1-5; tentative D call: TRBD1 (6 bases). Germline V CDR1 and CDR2: WNHNN, SYGVQD (reference sequence). The V end lost 3 bases, the J end lost 1 base, and 16 bases lay between the germline ends. This CDR3 spans 17 amino acids. This CDR3 is CASSEPPTGSSNQPQHF. The CDR3 DNA reads as TGCGCCAGCAGTGAACCCCCAACAGGGAGCAGCAATCAGCCCCAGCATTTT.

The chain joins TRBV7-2 to TRBJ1-2, with TRBD1 matching over 8 bases. V lost 5 bases to trimming and J lost 7 bases; unmatched junction nucleotides: 12. In germline, CDR1 is SGHTA, CDR2 FQGNSA. The CDR3 spans 15 residues. In nucleotides, the CDR3 is TGTGCCAGCAGCCCCCCGGACAGGGCGTTGAGTGGCTACACCTTC. This translates into CASSPPDRALSGYTF.

This clone has just one count. The V and J genes are TRBV6-1 and TRBJ1-2; D unresolved. In germline, CDR1 is MNHNS, CDR2 SASEGT. This CDR3 is built from 13 residues. Deletions cut 1 base from V and 8 bases from J, with 11 bases between. CDR3 loop: CASSEVGLGGYTF. The CDR3, as DNA: TGTGCCAGCAGTGAAGTCGGCCTAGGAGGCTACACCTTC.

The gene calls are TRBV9 and TRBJ2-7, with 8 bases that match TRBD1. The CDR3 totals 14 residues. Germline lookup yields CDR1 SGDLS and CDR2 YYNGEE. Trimming took 4 bases from V and 0 from J; bases not matched to a gene: 3. As DNA, the CDR3 is TGTGCCAGCAGCTCGGGACAGGCCTCCTACGAGCAGTACTTC. It yields the protein CASSSGQASYEQYF.

V and J are TRBV2 and TRBJ1-1; D unresolved. This CDR3 region has 15 residues. Between the trimmed V and J ends, which lost 7 bases and 0 bases, there was a span of 15 bases. Germline V gene sequence: CDR1 SNHLY, CDR2 FYNNEI. This CDR3 is CASKELGDMNTEAFF. The CDR3 DNA reads as TGTGCCAGCAAAGAGTTGGGCGATATGAACACTGAAGCTTTCTTT. Full variable domain (missing parts from reference TRBV2 and TRBJ1-1): EPEVTQTPSHQVTQMGQEVILRCVPISNHLYFYWYRQILGQKVEFLVSFYNNEISEKSEIFDDQFSVERPDGSNFTLKIRSTKLEDSAMYFCASKELGDMNTEAFFGQGTRLTVV.

V gene TRBV5-4 combines with J gene TRBJ1-2; D gene ambiguous. Trimming cost V 2 bases and J 0 bases, with 8 bases left between them. In germline, CDR1 is SGHNT, CDR2 YYREEE (reference sequence). The CDR3 spans 14 residues. The CDR3 DNA reads TGTGCCAGCAGCTTTGCTGGGACTAACTATGGCTACACCTTC. Its translation is CASSFAGTNYGYTF.

Only a few counts were recorded for this clone. Other nucleotide sequences from this sample produce the same CDR3. The chain uses TRBV7-9 and TRBJ1-1; D remains ambiguous. V dropped 1 base and J dropped 5 bases, with 5 bases sitting between them. The CDR3 has 12 amino acids. Germline V gives CDR1 SEHNR, CDR2 FQNEAQ (reference sequence). CDR3 DNA sequence: TGTGCCAGCAGCTTAGGCGTAACTGAAGCTTTCTTT. Protein: CASSLGVTEAFF.

The chain couples TRBV11-3 to TRBJ1-2; 8 nucleotides align to TRBD1. There are 16 residues in the CDR3. Germline trimming cut 2 bases from V and 4 bases from J; bases unmatched to any gene: 9. Germline V gene sequence: CDR1 SGHNT, CDR2 YENEEA. The CDR3 sequence: CASSLTAGGHPYGYTF. The CDR3 coding sequence is TGTGCCAGCAGCTTAACGGCAGGGGGCCACCCCTATGGCTACACCTTC.

The chain employs TRBV27 and TRBJ2-3; D is uncertain. Looked up from germline, CDR1 is MNHEY and CDR2 is SMNVEV (reference sequence). The CDR3 is made up of 12 amino acids. Between the trimmed V and J ends, which lost 10 bases and 4 bases, there was a span of 12 bases. CDR3 bases: TGTGCCACCATGGGCAGACCAGATACGCAGTATTTT. Protein product: CATMGRPDTQYF.

This chain uses TRBV11-2 with TRBJ1-1, with D possibly matching TRBD1 (6 bases). The CDR3 length is 12 residues. CDR1 and CDR2 (germline): SGHAT, FQNNGV. V dropped 6 bases and J dropped 1 base, with 6 bases sitting between them. CDR3 DNA sequence: TGTGCCAGCAGGACAGGGAACACTGAAGCTTTCTTT. It is translated as CASRTGNTEAFF. Full variable domain (outside the CDR3, taken from reference TRBV11-2 and TRBJ1-1): EAGVAQSPRYKIIEKRQSVAFWCNPISGHATLYWYQQILGQGPKLLIQFQNNGVVDDSQLPKDRFSAERLKGVDSTLKIQPAKLEDSAVYLCASRTGNTEAFFGQGTRLTVV.

The chain is built from TRBV2 and TRBJ2-3, with 14 bases aligning to TRBD2. From germline, CDR1 is SNHLY and CDR2 FYNNEI. This CDR3 contains 17 residues. V lost 4 bases, J lost 2 bases, and 5 bases stayed unmatched. The CDR3 DNA is TGTGCCAGCAGTGGCCGACTAGCGGGGGGGTACACAGATACGCAGTATTTT. This translates into CASSGRLAGGYTDTQYF.